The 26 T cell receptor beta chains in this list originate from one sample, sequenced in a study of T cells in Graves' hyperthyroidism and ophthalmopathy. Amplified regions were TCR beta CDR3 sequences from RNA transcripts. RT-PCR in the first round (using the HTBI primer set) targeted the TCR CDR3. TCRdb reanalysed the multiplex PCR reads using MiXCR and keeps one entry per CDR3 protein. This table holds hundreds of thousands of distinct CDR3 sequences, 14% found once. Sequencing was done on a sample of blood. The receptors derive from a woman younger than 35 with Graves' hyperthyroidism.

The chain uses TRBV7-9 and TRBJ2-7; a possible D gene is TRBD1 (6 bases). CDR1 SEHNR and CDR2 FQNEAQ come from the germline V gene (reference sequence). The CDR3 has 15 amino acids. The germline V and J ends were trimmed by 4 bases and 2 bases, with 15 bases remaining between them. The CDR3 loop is CASSSLTGLTYEQYF. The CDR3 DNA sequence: TGTGCCAGCAGCTCATTGACAGGTTTAACCTACGAGCAGTACTTC.

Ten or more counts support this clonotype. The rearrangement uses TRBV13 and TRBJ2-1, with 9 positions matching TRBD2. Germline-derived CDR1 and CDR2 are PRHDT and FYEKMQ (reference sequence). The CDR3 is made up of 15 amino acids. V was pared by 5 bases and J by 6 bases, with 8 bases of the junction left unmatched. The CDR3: CASSPEAGGPNEQFF. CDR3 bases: TGTGCCAGCAGCCCTGAGGCGGGAGGGCCCAATGAGCAGTTCTTC.

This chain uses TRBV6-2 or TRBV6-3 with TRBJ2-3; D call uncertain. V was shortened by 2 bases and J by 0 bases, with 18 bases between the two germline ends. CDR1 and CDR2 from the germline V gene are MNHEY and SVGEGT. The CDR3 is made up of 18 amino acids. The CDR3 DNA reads TGTGCCAGCAGTTACACCCCAGATTCCGGGCTCAGCACAGATACGCAGTATTTT. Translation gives CASSYTPDSGLSTDTQYF.

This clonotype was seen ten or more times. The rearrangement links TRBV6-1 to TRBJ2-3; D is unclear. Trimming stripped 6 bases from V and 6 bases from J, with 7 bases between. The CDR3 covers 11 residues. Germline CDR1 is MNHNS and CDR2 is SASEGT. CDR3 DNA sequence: TGTGCCAGCAGCGAGGCGGATACGCAGTATTTT. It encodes CASSEADTQYF.

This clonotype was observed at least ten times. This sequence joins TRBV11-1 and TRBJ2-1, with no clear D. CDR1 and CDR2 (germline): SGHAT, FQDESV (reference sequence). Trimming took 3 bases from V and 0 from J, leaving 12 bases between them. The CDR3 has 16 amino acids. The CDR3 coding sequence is TGTGCCAGCAGCTTTGAGCGTTGGAGCTCCTACAATGAGCAGTTCTTC. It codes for CASSFERWSSYNEQFF.

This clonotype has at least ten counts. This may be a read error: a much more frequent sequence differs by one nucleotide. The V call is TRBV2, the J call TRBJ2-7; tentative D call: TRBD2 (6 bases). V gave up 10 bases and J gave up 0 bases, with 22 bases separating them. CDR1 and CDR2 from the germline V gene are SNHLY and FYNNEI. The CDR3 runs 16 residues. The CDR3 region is CANSSIAEDGSYEQYF. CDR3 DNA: TGTGCCAACAGCTCCATAGCGGAGGATGGCTCCTACGAGCAGTACTTC.

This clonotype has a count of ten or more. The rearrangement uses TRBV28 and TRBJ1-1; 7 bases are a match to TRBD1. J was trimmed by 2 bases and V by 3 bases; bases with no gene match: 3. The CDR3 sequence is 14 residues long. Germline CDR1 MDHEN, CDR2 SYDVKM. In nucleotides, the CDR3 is TGTGCCAGCAGTTTGACAGGGTTTAACACTGAAGCTTTCTTT. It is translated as CASSLTGFNTEAFF.

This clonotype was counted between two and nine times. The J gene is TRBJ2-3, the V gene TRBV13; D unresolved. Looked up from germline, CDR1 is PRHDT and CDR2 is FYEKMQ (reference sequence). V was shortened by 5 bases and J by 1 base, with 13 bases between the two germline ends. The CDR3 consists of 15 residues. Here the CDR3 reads CASSPSATRTDTQYF. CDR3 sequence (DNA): TGTGCCAGCAGCCCATCAGCGACCCGCACAGATACGCAGTATTTT. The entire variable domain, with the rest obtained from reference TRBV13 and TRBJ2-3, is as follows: AAGVIQSPRHLIKEKRETATLKCYPIPRHDTVYWYQQGPGQDPQFLISFYEKMQSDKGSIPDRFSAQQFSDYHSELNMSSLELGDSALYFCASSPSATRTDTQYFGPGTRLTVL.

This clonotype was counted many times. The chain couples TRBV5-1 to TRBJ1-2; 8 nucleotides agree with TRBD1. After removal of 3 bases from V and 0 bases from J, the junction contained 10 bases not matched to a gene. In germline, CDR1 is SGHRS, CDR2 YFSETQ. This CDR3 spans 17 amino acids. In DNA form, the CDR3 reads TGCGCCAGCAGCTACCAGACAGGGGCGGCTTCTAACTATGGCTACACCTTC. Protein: CASSYQTGAASNYGYTF.

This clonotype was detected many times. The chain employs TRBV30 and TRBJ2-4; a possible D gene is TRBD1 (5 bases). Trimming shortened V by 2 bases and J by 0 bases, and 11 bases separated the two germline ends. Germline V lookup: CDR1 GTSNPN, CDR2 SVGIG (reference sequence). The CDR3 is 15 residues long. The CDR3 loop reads CAWSQAGLAKNIQYF. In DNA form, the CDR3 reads TGTGCCTGGAGTCAGGCAGGGCTAGCCAAAAACATTCAGTACTTC.

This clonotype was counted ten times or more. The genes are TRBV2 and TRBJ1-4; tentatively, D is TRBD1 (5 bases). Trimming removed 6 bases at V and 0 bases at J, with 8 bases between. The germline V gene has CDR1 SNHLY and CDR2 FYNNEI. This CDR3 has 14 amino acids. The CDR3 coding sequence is TGTGCCAGCAGGGGGGAGGCAACTAATGAAAAACTGTTTTTT. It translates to CASRGEATNEKLFF.

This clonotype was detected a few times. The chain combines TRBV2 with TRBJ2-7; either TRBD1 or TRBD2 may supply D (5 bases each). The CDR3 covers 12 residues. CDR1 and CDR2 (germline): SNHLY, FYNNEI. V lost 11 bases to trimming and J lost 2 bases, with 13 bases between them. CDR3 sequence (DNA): TGTGCCGTAAGGGGACCACCCTACGAGCAGTACTTC. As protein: CAVRGPPYEQYF.

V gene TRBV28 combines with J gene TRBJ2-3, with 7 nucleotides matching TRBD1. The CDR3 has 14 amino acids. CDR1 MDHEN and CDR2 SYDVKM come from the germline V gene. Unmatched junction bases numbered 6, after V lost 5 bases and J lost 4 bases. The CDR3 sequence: CASSPNRGPDTQYF. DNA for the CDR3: TGTGCCAGCAGTCCCAACAGGGGACCAGATACGCAGTATTTT.

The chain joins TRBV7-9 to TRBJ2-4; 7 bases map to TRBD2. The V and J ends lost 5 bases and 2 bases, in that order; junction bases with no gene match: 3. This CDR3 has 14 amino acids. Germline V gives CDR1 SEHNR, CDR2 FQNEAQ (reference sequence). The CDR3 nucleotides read TGTGCCAGCAGCCCCAGCGGGACCAAAAACATTCAGTACTTC. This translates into CASSPSGTKNIQYF.

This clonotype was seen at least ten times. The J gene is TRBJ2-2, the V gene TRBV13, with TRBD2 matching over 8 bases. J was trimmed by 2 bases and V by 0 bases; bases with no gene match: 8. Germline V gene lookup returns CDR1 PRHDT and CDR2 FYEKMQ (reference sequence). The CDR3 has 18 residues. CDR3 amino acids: CASSLGREGSVNTGELFF. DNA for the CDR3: TGTGCCAGCAGCTTAGGCCGGGAGGGATCGGTTAACACCGGGGAGCTGTTTTTT.

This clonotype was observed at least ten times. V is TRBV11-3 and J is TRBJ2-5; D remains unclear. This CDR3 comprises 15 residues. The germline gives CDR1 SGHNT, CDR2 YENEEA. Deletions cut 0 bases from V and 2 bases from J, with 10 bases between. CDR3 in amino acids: CASSLDFTEQETQYF. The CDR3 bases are TGTGCCAGCAGCTTAGATTTTACAGAACAAGAGACCCAGTACTTC. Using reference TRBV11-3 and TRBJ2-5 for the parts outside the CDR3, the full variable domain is EAGVVQSPRYKIIEKKQPVAFWCNPISGHNTLYWYLQNLGQGPELLIRYENEEAVDDSQLPKDRFSAERLKGVDSTLKIQPAELGDSAVYLCASSLDFTEQETQYFGPGTRLLVL.

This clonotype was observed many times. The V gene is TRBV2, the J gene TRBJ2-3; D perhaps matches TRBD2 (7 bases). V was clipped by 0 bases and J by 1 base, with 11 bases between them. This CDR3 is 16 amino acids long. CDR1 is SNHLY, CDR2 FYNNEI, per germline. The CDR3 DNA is TGTGCCAGCAGTGAAGCGGGGGGGCCCCGCACAGATACGCAGTATTTT. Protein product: CASSEAGGPRTDTQYF.

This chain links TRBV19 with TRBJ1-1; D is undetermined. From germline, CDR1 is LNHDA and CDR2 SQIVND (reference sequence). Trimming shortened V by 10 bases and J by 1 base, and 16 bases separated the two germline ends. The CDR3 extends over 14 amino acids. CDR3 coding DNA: TGTGCCACTAGCCCCCAAGGCCCGAACACTGAAGCTTTCTTT. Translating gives CATSPQGPNTEAFF.

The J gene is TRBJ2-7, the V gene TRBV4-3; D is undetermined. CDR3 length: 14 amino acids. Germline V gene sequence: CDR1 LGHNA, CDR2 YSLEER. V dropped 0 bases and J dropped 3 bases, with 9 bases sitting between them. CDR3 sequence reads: CASSQEGRGYEQYV. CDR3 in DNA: TGCGCCAGCAGCCAAGAGGGTCGAGGCTACGAGCAGTACGTC.

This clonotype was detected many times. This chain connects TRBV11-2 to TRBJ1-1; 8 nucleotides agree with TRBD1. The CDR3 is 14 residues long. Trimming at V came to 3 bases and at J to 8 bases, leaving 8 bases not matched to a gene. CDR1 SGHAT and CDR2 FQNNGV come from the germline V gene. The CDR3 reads CASSLQRTGREAFF. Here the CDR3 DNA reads TGTGCCAGCAGCTTGCAGCGGACAGGGCGAGAAGCTTTCTTT. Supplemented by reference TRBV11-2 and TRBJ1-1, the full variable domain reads EAGVAQSPRYKIIEKRQSVAFWCNPISGHATLYWYQQILGQGPKLLIQFQNNGVVDDSQLPKDRFSAERLKGVDSTLKIQPAKLEDSAVYLCASSLQRTGREAFFGQGTRLTVV.

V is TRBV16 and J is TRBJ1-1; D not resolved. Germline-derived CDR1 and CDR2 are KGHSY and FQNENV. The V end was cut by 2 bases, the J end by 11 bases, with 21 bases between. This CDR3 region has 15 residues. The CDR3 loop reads CASSQNLDGPIAAFF. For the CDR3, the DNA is TGTGCCAGCAGCCAAAACCTGGACGGACCGATTGCGGCTTTCTTT.

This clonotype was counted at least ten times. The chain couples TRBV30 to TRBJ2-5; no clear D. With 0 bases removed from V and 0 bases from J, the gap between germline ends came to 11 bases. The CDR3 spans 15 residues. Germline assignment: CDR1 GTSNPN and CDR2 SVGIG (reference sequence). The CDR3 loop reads CAWSVLGWYQETQYF. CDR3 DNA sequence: TGTGCCTGGAGTGTGTTGGGCTGGTACCAAGAGACCCAGTACTTC. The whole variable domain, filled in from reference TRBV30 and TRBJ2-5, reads SQTIHQWPATLVQPVGSPLSLECTVEGTSNPNLYWYRQAAGRGLQLLFYSVGIGQISSEVPQNLSASRPQDRQFILSSKKLLLSDSGFYLCAWSVLGWYQETQYFGPGTRLLVL.

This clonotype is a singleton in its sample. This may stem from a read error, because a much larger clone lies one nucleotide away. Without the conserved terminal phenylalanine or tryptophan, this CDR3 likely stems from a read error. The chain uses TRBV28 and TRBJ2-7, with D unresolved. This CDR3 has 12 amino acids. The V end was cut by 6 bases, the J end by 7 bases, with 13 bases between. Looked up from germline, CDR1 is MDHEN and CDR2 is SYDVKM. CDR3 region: CASRSLPREQYI. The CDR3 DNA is TGTGCCAGCAGATCCCTCCCTAGGGAGCAGTACATC.

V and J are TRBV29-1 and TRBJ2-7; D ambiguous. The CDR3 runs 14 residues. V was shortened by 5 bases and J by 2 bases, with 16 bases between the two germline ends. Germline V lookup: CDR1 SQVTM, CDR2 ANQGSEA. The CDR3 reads CSVLTRTAPYEQYF. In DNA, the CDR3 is TGCAGCGTTTTGACCCGGACGGCGCCCTACGAGCAGTACTTC.

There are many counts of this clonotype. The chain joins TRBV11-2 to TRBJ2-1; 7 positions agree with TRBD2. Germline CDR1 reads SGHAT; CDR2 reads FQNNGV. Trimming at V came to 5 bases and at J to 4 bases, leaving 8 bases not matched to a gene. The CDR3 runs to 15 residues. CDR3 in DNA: TGTGCCAGCAGCACAAGACTAGCTGAGTACAATGAGCAGTTCTTC. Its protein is CASSTRLAEYNEQFF. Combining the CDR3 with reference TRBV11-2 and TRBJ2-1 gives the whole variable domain EAGVAQSPRYKIIEKRQSVAFWCNPISGHATLYWYQQILGQGPKLLIQFQNNGVVDDSQLPKDRFSAERLKGVDSTLKIQPAKLEDSAVYLCASSTRLAEYNEQFFGPGTRLTVL.

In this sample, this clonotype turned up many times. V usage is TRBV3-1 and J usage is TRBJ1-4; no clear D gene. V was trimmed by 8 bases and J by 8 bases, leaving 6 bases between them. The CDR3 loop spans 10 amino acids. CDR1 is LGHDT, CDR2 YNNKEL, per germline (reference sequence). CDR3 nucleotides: TGTGCCAGCGGAACCGAAAAACTGTTTTTT. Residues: CASGTEKLFF. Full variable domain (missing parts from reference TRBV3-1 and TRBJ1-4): DTAVSQTPKYLVTQMGNDKSIKCEQNLGHDTMYWYKQDSKKFLKIMFSYNNKELIINETVPNRFSPKSPDKAHLNLHINSLELGDSAVYFCASGTEKLFFGSGTQLSVL.